This T cell receptor beta chain came from a study of metastatic and nonmetastatic thyroid tumors (dated by TCRdb to the early 2020s). Background on the whole study: The researchers compared repertoires between peripheral blood samples and tumor or nodule tissue samples from patients with malignant or benign thyroid disease.

Study-wide conclusions, independent of this receptor: In both blood and tumor samples, malignant tumors were reported to have significantly higher TCR beta diversity than benign nodules.

Inclusive of the bounding cysteine and phenylalanine, the CDR3 is 13 residues long. The entry retains the CDR3 DNA only, 39 bases that are in frame from base 1. The V and J ends are trimmed by 5 bases and 14 bases, leaving 16 bases between them. Library method: PCR. TCRdb lists the instrument as Illumina HiSeq 4000. The TCR beta-chain CDR3 region of each patient was profiled by high-throughput sequencing. Per the source publication's procedure: A classifier to discriminate distant-metastatic papillary thyroid cancer patients was built from CDR3 differences across clinicopathological groups. The Shannon index was used to measure repertoire diversity, and the Morisita-Horn index was used to measure how similar tumor and blood repertoires were. TCRdb reprocessing: public reads trimmed at Q25 with fastp, clones called with MiXCR, in-frame beta chains kept. None of the V and J calls come from the authors' own analysis; TCRdb made them. This sample has 30,000 to 45,000 clones in its table, and approximately 51% of those were observed once. The ten largest clones take up approximately 24% of the sample.

No patient had received any treatment before thyroid surgery. Using T-cell receptor beta sequencing, the researchers looked back retrospectively at clinical samples from patients, gathered between about 2012 and 2019. This clone was seen a handful of times. The antigen it binds to is not known. No qualities accompany the bases; no much larger clone lies one base away. Material for sequencing was tumor tissue. This sequence was found in a male donor with papillary thyroid cancer or a benign thyroid nodule (not recorded which). Some clones in this sample may be carry-over from other donors' samples. Recombination connected TRBV12-3 or TRBV12-4 to TRBJ1-6, with an unclear D gene assignment. CDR3 reads: CASSPGEADTLHF. The bases read TGTGCCAGCAGTCCAGGCGAGGCCGATACCCTCCACTTT.